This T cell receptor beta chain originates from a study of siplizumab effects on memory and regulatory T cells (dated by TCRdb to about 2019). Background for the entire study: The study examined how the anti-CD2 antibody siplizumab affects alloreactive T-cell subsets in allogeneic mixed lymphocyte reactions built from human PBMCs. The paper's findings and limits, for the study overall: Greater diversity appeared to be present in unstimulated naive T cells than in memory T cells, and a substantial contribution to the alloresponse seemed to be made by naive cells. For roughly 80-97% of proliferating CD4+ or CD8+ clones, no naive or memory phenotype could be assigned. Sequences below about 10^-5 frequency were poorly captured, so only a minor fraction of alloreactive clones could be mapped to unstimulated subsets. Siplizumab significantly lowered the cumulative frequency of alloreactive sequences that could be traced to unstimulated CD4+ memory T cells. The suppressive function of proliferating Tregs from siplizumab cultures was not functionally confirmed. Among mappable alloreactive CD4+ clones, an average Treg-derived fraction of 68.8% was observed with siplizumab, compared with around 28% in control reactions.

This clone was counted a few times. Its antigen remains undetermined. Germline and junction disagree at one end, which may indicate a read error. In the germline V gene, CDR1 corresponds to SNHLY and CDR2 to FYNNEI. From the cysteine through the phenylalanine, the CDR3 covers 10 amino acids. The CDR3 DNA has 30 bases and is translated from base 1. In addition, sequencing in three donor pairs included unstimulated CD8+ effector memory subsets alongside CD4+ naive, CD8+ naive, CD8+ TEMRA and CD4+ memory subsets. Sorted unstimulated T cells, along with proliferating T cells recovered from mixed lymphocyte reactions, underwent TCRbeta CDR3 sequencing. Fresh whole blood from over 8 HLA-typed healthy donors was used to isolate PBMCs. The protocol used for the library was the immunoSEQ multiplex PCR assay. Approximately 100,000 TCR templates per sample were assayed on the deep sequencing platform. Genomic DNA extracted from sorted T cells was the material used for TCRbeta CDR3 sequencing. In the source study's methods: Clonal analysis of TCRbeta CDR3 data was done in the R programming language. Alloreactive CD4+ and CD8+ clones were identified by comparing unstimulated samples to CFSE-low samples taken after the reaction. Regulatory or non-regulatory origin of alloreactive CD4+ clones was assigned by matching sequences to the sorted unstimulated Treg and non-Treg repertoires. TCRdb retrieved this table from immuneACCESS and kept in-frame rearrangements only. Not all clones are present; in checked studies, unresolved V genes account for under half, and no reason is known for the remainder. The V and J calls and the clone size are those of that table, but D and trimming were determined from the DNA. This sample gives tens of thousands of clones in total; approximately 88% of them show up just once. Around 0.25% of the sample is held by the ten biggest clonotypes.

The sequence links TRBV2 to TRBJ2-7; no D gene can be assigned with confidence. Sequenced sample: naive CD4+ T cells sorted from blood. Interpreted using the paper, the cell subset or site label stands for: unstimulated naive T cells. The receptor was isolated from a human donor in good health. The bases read TGTGCCAGCAGCGAAGTGAAGCAGTACTTC. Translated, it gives CASSEVKQYF.